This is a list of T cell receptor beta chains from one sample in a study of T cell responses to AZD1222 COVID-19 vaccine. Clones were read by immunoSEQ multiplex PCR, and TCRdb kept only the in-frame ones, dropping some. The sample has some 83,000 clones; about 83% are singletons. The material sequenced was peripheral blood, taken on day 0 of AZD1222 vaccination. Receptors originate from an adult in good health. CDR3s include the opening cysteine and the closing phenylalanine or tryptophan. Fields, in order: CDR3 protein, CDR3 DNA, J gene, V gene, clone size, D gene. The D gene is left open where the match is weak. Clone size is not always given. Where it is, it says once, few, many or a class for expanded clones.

CSASVSYEQYF | TGCAGTGCTAGTGTCTCCTACGAGCAGTACTTC | TRBJ2-7 | TRBV20-1 | NA | NA
CASSLHQGAYEQYF | TGTGCCAGCAGTTTACACCAGGGGGCTTACGAGCAGTACTTC | TRBJ2-7 | TRBV27 | NA | TRBD1
CAITEDRGPYGYTF | TGTGCCATCACCGAGGACAGGGGTCCATATGGCTACACCTTC | TRBJ1-2 | TRBV10-3 | NA | TRBD1
CAISGPVTAGELFF | TGTGCCATCAGTGGGCCAGTAACGGCCGGGGAGCTGTTTTTT | TRBJ2-2 | TRBV10-3 | NA | NA
CASRGSGRVEGYTF | TGTGCCAGCAGAGGGTCAGGGAGGGTAGAAGGCTACACCTTC | TRBJ1-2 | TRBV27 | NA | NA
CAISESGANEQFF | TGTGCCATCAGTGAGTCAGGAGCGAATGAGCAGTTCTTC | TRBJ2-1 | TRBV10-3 | NA | NA
CASSPLPRQETQYF | TGTGCCAGCAGCCCACTCCCCAGACAAGAGACCCAGTACTTC | TRBJ2-5 | TRBV7-8 | NA | NA
CASSMGTGGESTISYEQYF | TGCGCCAGCAGCATGGGTACAGGGGGTGAGAGCACAATCTCCTACGAGCAGTACTTC | TRBJ2-7 | TRBV5-1 | few | TRBD1
CASSTGPGSSNSPLHF | TGTGCCAGCTCAACTGGGCCGGGGTCCTCTAATTCACCCCTCCACTTT | TRBJ1-6 | TRBV18 | NA | NA
CASSEAGAGTQYF | TGTGCCAGCAGTGAGGCAGGAGCAGGTACGCAGTATTTT | TRBJ2-3 | TRBV6-1 | NA | NA
CASRRQGDYNEQFF | TGTGCCAGTAGAAGACAGGGGGACTACAATGAGCAGTTCTTC | TRBJ2-1 | TRBV19 | NA | TRBD1
CASSDAVSNQPQHF | TGTGCCAGCAGTGACGCCGTTAGCAATCAGCCCCAGCATTTT | TRBJ1-5 | TRBV2 | NA | NA
CASSMGQGTYEQYF | TGTGCCAGCTCAATGGGACAGGGCACCTACGAGCAGTACTTC | TRBJ2-7 | TRBV18 | NA | TRBD1
CASSLLTGVTGEQYF | TGCGCCAGCAGCTTGTTGACCGGGGTCACGGGTGAGCAGTACTTC | TRBJ2-7 | TRBV5-1 | few | NA
CASRTSGASYEQYF | TGTGCCAGTAGGACTAGCGGAGCCTCCTACGAGCAGTACTTC | TRBJ2-7 | TRBV28 | NA | TRBD2
CASSRGVIQYF | TGTGCCAGCAGCCGGGGGGTCATTCAGTACTTC | TRBJ2-4 | TRBV3-1/TRBV3-2 | once | NA
CASSFVGQETQYF | TGTGCCAGCAGCTTCGTCGGCCAAGAGACCCAGTACTTC | TRBJ2-5 | TRBV7-2 | NA | NA